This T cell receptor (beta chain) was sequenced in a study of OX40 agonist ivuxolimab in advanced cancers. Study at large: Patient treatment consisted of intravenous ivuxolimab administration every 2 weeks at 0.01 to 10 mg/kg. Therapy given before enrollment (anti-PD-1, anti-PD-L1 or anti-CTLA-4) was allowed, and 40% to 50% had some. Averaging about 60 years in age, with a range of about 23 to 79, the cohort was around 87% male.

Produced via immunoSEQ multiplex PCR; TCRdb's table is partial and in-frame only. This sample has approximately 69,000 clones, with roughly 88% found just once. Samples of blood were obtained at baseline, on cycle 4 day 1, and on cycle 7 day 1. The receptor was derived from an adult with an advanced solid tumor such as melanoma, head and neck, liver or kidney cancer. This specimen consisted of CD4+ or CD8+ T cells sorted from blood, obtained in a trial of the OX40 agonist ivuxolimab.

In DNA, the CDR3 is TGTGCTAGTGGTACCAGGACAGCGGGGAGTATCTCACCCCTCCACTTT. This sequence encodes CASGTRTAGSISPLHF. The J gene is TRBJ1-6, the V gene TRBV12-5, with D possibly being TRBD1 (6 bases). The CDR3 spans 16 residues. The V and J ends lost 5 bases and 10 bases respectively, with 21 bases between them. Germline assignment: CDR1 LGHNT and CDR2 FRNRAP. Filled out from reference TRBV12-5 and TRBJ1-6, the complete variable domain reads DARVTQTPRHKVTEMGQEVTMRCQPILGHNTVFWYRQTMMQGLELLAYFRNRAPLDDSGMPKDRFSAEMPDATLATLKIQPSEPRDSAVYFCASGTRTAGSISPLHFGNGTRLTVT.